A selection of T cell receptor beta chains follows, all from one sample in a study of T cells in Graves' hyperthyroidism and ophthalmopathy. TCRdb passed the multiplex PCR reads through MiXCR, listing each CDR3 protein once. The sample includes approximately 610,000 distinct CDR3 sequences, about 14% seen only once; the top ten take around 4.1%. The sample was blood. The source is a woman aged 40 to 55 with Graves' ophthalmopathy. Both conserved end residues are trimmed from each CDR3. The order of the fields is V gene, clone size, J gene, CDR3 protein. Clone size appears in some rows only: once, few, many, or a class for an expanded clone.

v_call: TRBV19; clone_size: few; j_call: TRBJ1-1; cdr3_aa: ASSVGLDRAGTEAF
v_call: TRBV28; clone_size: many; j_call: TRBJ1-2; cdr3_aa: ASSLPEGWGYT
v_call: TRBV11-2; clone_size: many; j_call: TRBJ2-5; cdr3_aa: ASSLSLAGGPWETQY
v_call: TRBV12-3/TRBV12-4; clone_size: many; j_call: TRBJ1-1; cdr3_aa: ASTDRGDTEAF
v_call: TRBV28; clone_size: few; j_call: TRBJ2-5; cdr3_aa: ASRNPSWETQY
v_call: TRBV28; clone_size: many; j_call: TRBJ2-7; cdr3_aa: ASSLRVRNYEQY
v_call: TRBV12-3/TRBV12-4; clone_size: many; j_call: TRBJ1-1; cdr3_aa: ASTTSREGAF
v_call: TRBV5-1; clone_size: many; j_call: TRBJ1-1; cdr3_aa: ASSSTGENTEAF
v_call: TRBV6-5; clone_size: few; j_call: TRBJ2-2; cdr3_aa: ASSSVAGVLNTGELF
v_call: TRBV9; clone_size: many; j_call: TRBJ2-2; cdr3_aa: ASSVDSQSGELF
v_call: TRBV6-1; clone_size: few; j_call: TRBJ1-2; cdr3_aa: ASSDRGVT
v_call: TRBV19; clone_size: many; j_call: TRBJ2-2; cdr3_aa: ASSRRLAGAGELF
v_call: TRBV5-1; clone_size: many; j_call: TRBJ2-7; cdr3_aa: ASSFRDSNYEQY
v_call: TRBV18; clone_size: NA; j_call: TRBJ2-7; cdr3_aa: ASSLSGGGDEQY
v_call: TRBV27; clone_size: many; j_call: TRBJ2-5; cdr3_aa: ASSHREGGQETQY
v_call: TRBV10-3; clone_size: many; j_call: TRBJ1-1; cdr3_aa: AFSRDPMNTEAF
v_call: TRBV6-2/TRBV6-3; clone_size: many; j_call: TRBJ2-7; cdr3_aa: ASTPLETGASYEQY
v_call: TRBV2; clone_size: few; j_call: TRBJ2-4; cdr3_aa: ASSGGTATKNIQY
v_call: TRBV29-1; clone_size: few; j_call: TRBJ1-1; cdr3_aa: SVEALENTEAF
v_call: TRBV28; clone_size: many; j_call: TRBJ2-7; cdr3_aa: ASSPGSRSYEQY
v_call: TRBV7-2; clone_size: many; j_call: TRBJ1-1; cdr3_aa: ASSFPTDSTEAF
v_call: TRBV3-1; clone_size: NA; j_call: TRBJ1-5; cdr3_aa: ASSPSMGQAKAQH